One and the same sample provided the 32 T cell receptor beta chains below, sequenced in a study of regulatory T cells in long-lasting Graves disease (dated by TCRdb to about 2021). In the paper's terms, the time point label means: newly diagnosed GD, antithyroid drugs for less than 3 months. RNA was extracted from PBMCs in TRIzol for both TCR sequencing and RNA sequencing. The method was multiplex PCR. Instrument used: Illumina HiSeq 4000. To build TCR beta libraries, CDR3 regions were amplified by Arm-PCR using iRepertoire HTBI primers. TCRdb handled the public reads itself, with Q25 trimming in fastp and clone calling in MiXCR, and kept productive beta chains. Every entry covers one CDR3 protein and lists the most common genes and DNA from its rows. Present in this sample are hundreds of thousands of distinct CDR3 sequences, 15% to 20% of which were seen just once. The top ten hold 12% of the sample.

This same sample was also taken into another study, of T cells in Graves' hyperthyroidism and ophthalmopathy.

Sequencing was performed on peripheral blood mononuclear cells (PBMCs), taken at new diagnosis, from a patient treated with antithyroid drugs. The receptors were gathered from a man in his late teens or twenties with Graves disease. Donor details come from another sample of the same person, matched by shared clones.

This clonotype was seen a handful of times. V is TRBV19 and J is TRBJ2-5, with 10 bases that match TRBD1. The CDR3 extends over 16 amino acids. Germline assignment: CDR1 LNHDA and CDR2 SQIVND (reference sequence). Trimming removed 4 bases from V and 4 bases from J; junction bases left unmatched: 9. CDR3 in amino acids: CASSTTRQGAGETQYF. Written as DNA, the CDR3 is TGTGCCAGTAGTACGACCCGACAGGGGGCGGGAGAGACCCAGTACTTC.

This clonotype has at least ten counts. The rearrangement uses TRBV2 and TRBJ1-1; the match to TRBD1 covers 8 bases. Trimming at V came to 8 bases and at J to 1 base, leaving 12 bases not matched to a gene. Germline lookup yields CDR1 SNHLY and CDR2 FYNNEI. The CDR3 length is 16 residues. The CDR3 coding sequence is TGTGCCAGCCTAACGGACAGGGTTCTTGGGAACACTGAAGCTTTCTTT. This sequence encodes CASLTDRVLGNTEAFF.

This clonotype was detected only a few times. V gene TRBV9 combines with J gene TRBJ1-1; D is perhaps TRBD1 (5 bases). Germline V gene lookup returns CDR1 SGDLS and CDR2 YYNGEE. V was pared by 3 bases and J by 3 bases, with 15 bases between. There are 15 residues in the CDR3. The CDR3 protein is CASSDGGVVDTEAFF. The CDR3, as DNA: TGTGCCAGCAGCGATGGGGGGGTGGTGGACACTGAAGCTTTCTTT.

V gene TRBV12-3 or TRBV12-4 combines with J gene TRBJ2-7, with 10 bases aligning to TRBD2. This CDR3 has 15 amino acids. V dropped 6 bases and J dropped 3; count of bases not matched to a gene: 8. The CDR3 spells CASSRQREGDYEQYF. CDR3 coding DNA: TGTGCCAGCAGCCGCCAGCGGGAGGGAGACTACGAGCAGTACTTC.

This clonotype has only a few counts. This chain connects TRBV4-2 to TRBJ2-2, with 7 nucleotides matching TRBD2. V lost 0 bases to trimming and J lost 8 bases; unmatched junction nucleotides: 3. The CDR3 is made up of 14 amino acids. The germline V gene has CDR1 LGHNA and CDR2 YNFKEQ. As DNA, the CDR3 is TGTGCCAGCAGCCAAGAGGGAGGGCTTGGGGAGCTGTTTTTT. It translates to CASSQEGGLGELFF.

Many counts were recorded for this clonotype. J is TRBJ1-1 and V is TRBV20-1; TRBD1 might be the D (5 bases). V lost 3 bases and J 1 base, leaving 15 bases between the germline ends. Germline values: CDR1 DFQATT, CDR2 SNEGSKA (reference sequence). The CDR3 is 15 amino acids. This chain's CDR3 is CSASSGATPNTEAFF. The CDR3 DNA reads as TGCAGTGCTAGTAGCGGGGCCACCCCGAACACTGAAGCTTTCTTT.

This clonotype was seen at least ten times. V is TRBV11-2 and J is TRBJ2-7; D is undetermined. V was shortened by 1 base and J by 2 bases, with 12 bases between the two germline ends. CDR1 is SGHAT and CDR2 is FQNNGV in the germline V gene. There are 15 residues in the CDR3. In DNA, the CDR3 is TGTGCCAGCAGCTTAGGGTCGCGGACCACCTACGAGCAGTACTTC. This translates into CASSLGSRTTYEQYF.

The chain links TRBV3-1 to TRBJ2-7, with a weak D call TRBD1 (6 bases). The V gene's germline CDR1 is LGHDT and CDR2 YNNKEL (reference sequence). Trimming stripped 3 bases from V and 6 bases from J, with 21 bases between. The CDR3 consists of 16 residues. The CDR3 loop is CASSQRMNRVPSEQYF. DNA for the CDR3: TGTGCCAGCAGCCAGCGAATGAACAGGGTACCGTCCGAGCAGTACTTC.

This clonotype has at least ten counts. The rearrangement links TRBV18 to TRBJ2-1; the D gene could be TRBD1 or TRBD2 (5 bases each). CDR1 and CDR2 (germline): KGHSH, LQKENI. There are 14 residues in the CDR3. The germline V and J ends were trimmed by 3 bases and 2 bases, with 8 bases remaining between them. In nucleotides, the CDR3 is TGTGCCAGCTCACCCGGGGCCACCTACAATGAGCAGTTCTTC. It yields the protein CASSPGATYNEQFF.

Concerning this clonotype itself: Being one base from a much bigger clone, this may be a read error. The chain uses TRBV11-2 and TRBJ2-7; D is unresolved. CDR1 is SGHAT, CDR2 FQNNGV, per germline. This CDR3 region has 12 residues. The CDR3 sequence: CASRPGGYGQYF. The CDR3 bases are TGTGCCAGCAGACCCGGCGGCTACGGGCAGTACTTC.

This clonotype was observed a few times. The chain links TRBV19 to TRBJ2-7; 8 nucleotides line up with TRBD2. Germline values: CDR1 LNHDA, CDR2 SQIVND (reference sequence). This CDR3 contains 14 residues. Germline trimming cut 7 bases from V and 2 bases from J; bases unmatched to any gene: 7. CDR3 DNA: TGTGCCAGTACTCCCGGGGGGGACACCTACGAGCAGTACTTC. Translated: CASTPGGDTYEQYF.

This clonotype was seen only a few times. This chain uses TRBV29-1 with TRBJ2-7, with TRBD1 matching 7 bases. Trimming at V came to 6 bases and at J to 3 bases, leaving 5 bases not matched to a gene. Looked up from germline, CDR1 is SQVTM and CDR2 is ANQGSEA. This CDR3 region has 12 residues. This chain's CDR3 is CSVTGVDYEQYF. The CDR3 region has the DNA TGCAGCGTCACAGGGGTGGACTACGAGCAGTACTTC.

This clonotype occurred many times. The chain couples TRBV20-1 to TRBJ2-5, with a possible D match to TRBD2 (6 bases). The CDR3 is made up of 13 amino acids. V was trimmed by 6 bases and J by 2 bases, leaving 13 bases between them. Per the germline V gene, CDR1 is DFQATT and CDR2 is SNEGSKA (reference sequence). CDR3 amino acids: CSAITGTQETQYF. The CDR3 nucleotides are TGCAGTGCAATTACCGGGACTCAAGAGACCCAGTACTTC.

The chain carries TRBV29-1 and TRBJ2-5, with D perhaps matching TRBD2 (5 bases). The CDR3 consists of 12 residues. Trimming took off 3 bases at V and 5 bases at J, with 10 bases between the two ends. CDR1 is SQVTM, CDR2 ANQGSEA, per germline. The CDR3 is CSVDRGEETQYF. In DNA, the CDR3 is TGCAGCGTTGATCGGGGAGAGGAGACCCAGTACTTC.

This rearrangement joins TRBV14 to TRBJ2-1; 9 bases are shared with TRBD1. J gave up 9 bases and V 0 bases, and 12 bases lay outside the gene matches. The CDR3 has 17 amino acids. Germline values: CDR1 SGHDN, CDR2 FVKESK. CDR3 nucleotides: TGTGCCAGCAGCCAAGATAGAGGGTGGACAGGGGTCGCTGAGCAGTTCTTC. Protein product: CASSQDRGWTGVAEQFF.

A word on this clonotype: This may be a read error: a much more frequent sequence differs by one nucleotide. V gene TRBV28 combines with J gene TRBJ2-7; D is ambiguous. CDR1 and CDR2 (germline): MDHEN, SYDVKM. The CDR3 runs 15 residues. The CDR3, as DNA: TGTGCCAGCAGGCCGCTCAGGTACCTCTCCTACGAGCAGCACTTC. This encodes CASRPLRYLSYEQHF. Supplemented by reference TRBV28 and TRBJ2-7, the full variable domain reads DVKVTQSSRYLVKRTGEKVFLECVQDMDHENMFWYRQDPGLGLRLIYFSYDVKMKEKGDIPEGYSVSREKKERFSLILESASTNQTSMYLCASRPLRYLSYEQHFGPGTRLTVT.

There are a few counts of this clonotype. The V and J genes are TRBV15 and TRBJ1-5, with D hard to call. Trimming removed 11 bases from V and 6 bases from J, with 11 bases in between. The CDR3 has 11 amino acids. From germline, CDR1 is LNHNV and CDR2 YYDKDF (reference sequence). The CDR3 DNA reads TGTGCCCCGGGGTTAGGTCAGCCCCAGCATTTT. Translating it yields CAPGLGQPQHF. The variable domain in full, with the rest retrieved from reference TRBV15 and TRBJ1-5, is DAMVIQNPRYQVTQFGKPVTLSCSQTLNHNVMYWYQQKSSQAPKLLFHYYDKDFNNEADTPDNFQSRRPNTSFCFLDIRSPGLGDTAMYLCAPGLGQPQHFGDGTRLSIL.

The chain carries TRBV11-2 and TRBJ2-5; tentatively, D is TRBD2 (6 bases). V was cut by 5 bases and J by 0 bases, with 16 bases left in between. This CDR3 comprises 16 residues. The germline V gene has CDR1 SGHAT and CDR2 FQNNGV. The CDR3 sequence: CASSRGDLTYQETQYF. As DNA, the CDR3 is TGTGCCAGCAGCCGAGGGGACTTAACGTACCAAGAGACCCAGTACTTC.

This clonotype occurred many times. The gene calls are TRBV12-3 or TRBV12-4 and TRBJ2-3; 7 nucleotides line up with TRBD2. The CDR3 totals 16 residues. V shed 3 bases and J 4 bases; nucleotides not matched to a gene: 10. DNA of the CDR3: TGTGCCAGCAGTTTGGAGGCGGGAGTCACCCCAGATACGCAGTATTTT. Encoded protein: CASSLEAGVTPDTQYF.

This clonotype has ten or more counts. The rearrangement links TRBV12-3 or TRBV12-4 to TRBJ1-2; D ambiguous. V gave up 2 bases and J gave up 0 bases, with 10 bases separating them. This CDR3 region has 15 residues. In DNA form, the CDR3 reads TGTGCCAGCAGTTTACGGCTGGCGACTAACTATGGCTACACCTTC. It encodes CASSLRLATNYGYTF.

On this clonotype itself: This clone may be a read error of a much larger clone one base away. The V and J genes are TRBV20-1 and TRBJ2-7; TRBD2 matches 8 bases. The CDR3 has 13 amino acids. In germline, CDR1 is DFQATT, CDR2 SNEGSKA (reference sequence). The V gene end was trimmed by 6 bases and the J gene end by 4 bases; junction bases not matched to a gene: 8. The CDR3 region is CSAGSGSGYEQYF. DNA for the CDR3: TGCAGTGCAGGCAGCGGGAGTGGGTACGAGCAGTACTTC.

In this sample, this clonotype turned up a few times. The genes are TRBV12-5 and TRBJ2-3, with a possible D match to TRBD2 (5 bases). This CDR3 spans 19 amino acids. Trimming took 0 bases from V and 0 from J, leaving 19 bases between them. Germline V gives CDR1 LGHNT, CDR2 FRNRAP. This CDR3 is CASGLVVFARAGSTDTQYF. CDR3 coding DNA: TGTGCTAGTGGTTTGGTGGTGTTCGCGCGGGCCGGGAGCACAGATACGCAGTATTTT.

The CDR3: CSVEGQALYGYTF. DNA for the CDR3: TGCAGCGTTGAGGGGCAGGCCCTCTATGGCTACACCTTC. The chain combines TRBV29-1 with TRBJ1-2; perhaps TRBD1 as D (5 bases). Trimming took off 3 bases at V and 4 bases at J, with 12 bases between the two ends. Looked up from germline, CDR1 is SQVTM and CDR2 is ANQGSEA. The CDR3 runs 13 residues.

This clonotype was detected only a few times. The genes are TRBV7-3 and TRBJ2-3; D is uncertain. The germline V gene has CDR1 SGHTA and CDR2 FQGTGA. There are 13 residues in the CDR3. V was shortened by 4 bases and J by 4 bases, with 9 bases between the two germline ends. CDR3 amino acids: CASSSSKADTQYF. Here the CDR3 DNA reads TGTGCCAGCAGCTCCAGTAAGGCAGATACGCAGTATTTT.

The gene calls are TRBV15 and TRBJ2-7; D could derive from TRBD1 or TRBD2 (5 bases each). The germline V gene encodes CDR1 LNHNV and CDR2 YYDKDF (reference sequence). Trimming cost V 4 bases and J 1 base, with 14 bases left between them. This CDR3 has 15 amino acids. In DNA form, the CDR3 reads TGTGCCACCAGCAACCAGGGATCGGGGTCCTACGAGCAGTACTTC. Translation gives CATSNQGSGSYEQYF.

This clonotype was counted ten times or more. The chain recombines TRBV20-1 with TRBJ2-1; 10 bases align to TRBD2. Germline V gives CDR1 DFQATT, CDR2 SNEGSKA (reference sequence). This CDR3 spans 17 amino acids. V was pared by 0 bases and J by 7 bases, with 12 bases of the junction left unmatched. CDR3 nucleotides: TGCAGTGCTAGAGATAAGGAGCGGGAGGGTGTGAAGAATGAGCAGTTCTTC. Residues: CSARDKEREGVKNEQFF.

This clonotype was seen a few times. The genes are TRBV28 and TRBJ1-4; D gene unclear. The germline V gene encodes CDR1 MDHEN and CDR2 SYDVKM. With 4 bases removed from V and 0 bases from J, the gap between germline ends came to 9 bases. There are 15 residues in the CDR3. The CDR3 reads CASSSLVATNEKLFF. CDR3 coding DNA: TGTGCCAGCAGTTCTCTAGTTGCAACTAATGAAAAACTGTTTTTT.

In its sample, this clonotype was seen a few times. V and J are TRBV29-1 and TRBJ1-1; D is undetermined. With 7 bases removed from V and 0 bases from J, the gap between germline ends came to 9 bases. This CDR3 comprises 12 residues. Germline V gives CDR1 SQVTM, CDR2 ANQGSEA. The CDR3 protein is CSGSSMNTEAFF. The DNA of the CDR3 is TGCAGCGGGAGTTCCATGAACACTGAAGCTTTCTTT.

This clonotype has only a few counts. The chain combines TRBV20-1 with TRBJ2-1; 9 bases align to TRBD2. The CDR3 is 15 amino acids. After removal of 2 bases from V and 6 bases from J, the junction contained 8 bases not matched to a gene. Germline V lookup: CDR1 DFQATT, CDR2 SNEGSKA (reference sequence). DNA for the CDR3: TGCAGTGCTAGAAGGCGGGAGGGGTTAACCAATGAGCAGTTCTTC. It specifies CSARRREGLTNEQFF.

This clonotype has just a few counts. The chain employs TRBV6-5 and TRBJ2-1; D uncertain. Germline loops: CDR1 MNHEY, CDR2 SVGAGI. Deletions cut 2 bases from V and 7 bases from J, with 18 bases between. The CDR3 consists of 16 residues. The DNA for the CDR3 is TGTGCCAGCAGTTACGAGTTCTCTACCATAGAGAATGAGCAGTTCTTC. Protein sequence: CASSYEFSTIENEQFF.

This clonotype has just a few counts. This sequence joins TRBV7-9 and TRBJ2-7; no clear D gene. The CDR3 is 13 amino acids. Germline CDR1 and CDR2: SEHNR and FQNEAQ (reference sequence). Trimming took 1 base from V and 8 from J, leaving 12 bases between them. The CDR3, as DNA: TGTGCCAGCAGCTTAGATCTCAATCAGAAGCAGTACTTC. It specifies CASSLDLNQKQYF.

At least ten counts were recorded for this clonotype. The chain is built from TRBV27 and TRBJ2-7, with 8 positions matching TRBD2. Germline V gene sequence: CDR1 MNHEY, CDR2 SMNVEV (reference sequence). This CDR3 has 15 amino acids. The trim removed 9 bases at V and 2 bases at J, leaving 12 bases unmatched. The CDR3: CASPRLREETYEQYF. CDR3 DNA: TGTGCCAGTCCCCGCTTGCGGGAGGAAACCTACGAGCAGTACTTC.